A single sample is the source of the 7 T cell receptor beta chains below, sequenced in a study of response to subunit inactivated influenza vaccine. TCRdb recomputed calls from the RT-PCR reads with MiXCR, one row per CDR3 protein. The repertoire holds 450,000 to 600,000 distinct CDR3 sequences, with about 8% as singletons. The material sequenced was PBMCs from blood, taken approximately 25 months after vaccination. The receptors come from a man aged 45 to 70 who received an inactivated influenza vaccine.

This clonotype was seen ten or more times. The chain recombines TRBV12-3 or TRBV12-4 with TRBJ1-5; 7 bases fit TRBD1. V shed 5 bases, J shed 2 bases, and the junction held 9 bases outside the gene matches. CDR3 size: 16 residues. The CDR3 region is CASSPSRDRGNQPQHF. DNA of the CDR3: TGTGCCAGCAGTCCAAGCCGGGACAGAGGCAATCAGCCCCAGCATTTT.

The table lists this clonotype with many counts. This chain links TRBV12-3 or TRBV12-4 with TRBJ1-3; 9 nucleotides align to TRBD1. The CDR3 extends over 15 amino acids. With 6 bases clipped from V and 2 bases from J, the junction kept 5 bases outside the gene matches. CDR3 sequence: CASSPNRGPGNTIYF. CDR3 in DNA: TGTGCCAGCAGCCCGAACAGGGGGCCTGGAAACACCATATATTTT.

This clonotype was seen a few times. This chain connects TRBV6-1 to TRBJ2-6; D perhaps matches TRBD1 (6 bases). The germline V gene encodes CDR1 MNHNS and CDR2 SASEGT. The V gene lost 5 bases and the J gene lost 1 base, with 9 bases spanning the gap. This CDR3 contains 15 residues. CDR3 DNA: TGTGCCAGCAGTACCCAGGGGTCTGGGGCCAACGTCCTGACTTTC. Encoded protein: CASSTQGSGANVLTF.

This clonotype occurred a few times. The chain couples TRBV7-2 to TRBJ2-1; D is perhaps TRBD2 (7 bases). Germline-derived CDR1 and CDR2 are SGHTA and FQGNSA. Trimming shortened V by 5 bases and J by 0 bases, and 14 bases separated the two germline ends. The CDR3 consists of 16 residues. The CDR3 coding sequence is TGTGCCAGCAGCCCCCCGGGGGGCAGCTCCTACAATGAGCAGTTCTTC. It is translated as CASSPPGGSSYNEQFF. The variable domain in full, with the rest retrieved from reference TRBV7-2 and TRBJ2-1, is GAGVSQSPSNKVTEKGKDVELRCDPISGHTALYWYRQSLGQGLEFLIYFQGNSAPDKSGLPSDRFSAERTGGSVSTLTIQRTQQEDSAVYLCASSPPGGSSYNEQFFGPGTRLTVL.

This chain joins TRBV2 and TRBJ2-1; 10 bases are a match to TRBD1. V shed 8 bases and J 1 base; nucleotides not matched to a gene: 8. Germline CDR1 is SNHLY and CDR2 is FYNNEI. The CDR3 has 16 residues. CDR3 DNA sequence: TGTGCCAGCGCCCTGACAGGGGGCATTTCCTACAATGAGCAGTTCTTC. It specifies CASALTGGISYNEQFF.

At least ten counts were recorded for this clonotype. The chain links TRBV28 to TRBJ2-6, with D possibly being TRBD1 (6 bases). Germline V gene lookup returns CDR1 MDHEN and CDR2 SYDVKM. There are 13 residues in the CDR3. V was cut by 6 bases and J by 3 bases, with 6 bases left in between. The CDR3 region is CASRTGGANVLTF. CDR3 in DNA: TGTGCCAGCAGGACAGGTGGGGCCAACGTCCTGACTTTC. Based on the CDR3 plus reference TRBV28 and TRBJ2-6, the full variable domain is DVKVTQSSRYLVKRTGEKVFLECVQDMDHENMFWYRQDPGLGLRLIYFSYDVKMKEKGDIPEGYSVSREKKERFSLILESASTNQTSMYLCASRTGGANVLTFGAGSRLTVL.

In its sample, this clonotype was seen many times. CDR3 amino acids: CASSFITSGGILTGELFF. CDR3 coding DNA: TGTGCCAGCAGCTTTATAACTAGCGGGGGAATCCTCACCGGGGAGCTGTTTTTT. This chain uses TRBV5-6 with TRBJ2-2, with 11 bases that match TRBD2. The V segment lost 2 bases and the J segment 4 bases; nucleotides outside the gene matches: 10. CDR3 length: 18 residues. Germline CDR1 reads SGHDT; CDR2 reads YYEEEE.